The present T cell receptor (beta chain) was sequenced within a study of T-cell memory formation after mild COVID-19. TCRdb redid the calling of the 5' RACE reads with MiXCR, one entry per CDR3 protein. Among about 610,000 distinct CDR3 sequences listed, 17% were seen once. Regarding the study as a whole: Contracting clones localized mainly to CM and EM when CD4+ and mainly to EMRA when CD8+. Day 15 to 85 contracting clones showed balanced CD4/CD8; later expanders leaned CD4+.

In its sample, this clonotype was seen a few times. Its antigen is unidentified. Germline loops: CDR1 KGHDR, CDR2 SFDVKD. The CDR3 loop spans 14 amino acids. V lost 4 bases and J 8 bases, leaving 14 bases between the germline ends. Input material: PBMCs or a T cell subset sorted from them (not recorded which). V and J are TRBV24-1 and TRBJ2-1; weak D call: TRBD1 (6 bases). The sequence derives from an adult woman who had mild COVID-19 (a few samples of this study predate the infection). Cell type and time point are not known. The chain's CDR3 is CATSDPQGLDEQFF. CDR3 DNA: TGTGCCACCAGTGACCCACAGGGTTTGGATGAGCAGTTCTTC.